This T cell receptor beta chain was profiled in a study of T-cell memory formation after mild COVID-19. Study-level results: Pre-infection memory already had some responding clones, implying cross-reactive memory joined.

In regard to this clonotype: Its specificity is unknown.

TCRdb independently ran MiXCR on the 5' RACE reads; one entry per CDR3 protein. The sample shows under 700,000 distinct CDR3 sequences, 20% of them seen only once. With 4 bases removed from V and 2 bases from J, the gap between germline ends came to 12 bases. This CDR3 spans 16 amino acids. Per germline, CDR1 ENHRY and CDR2 SYGVKD. Sequenced sample: PBMCs or a T cell subset sorted from them (not recorded which). This chain connects TRBV10-3 to TRBJ1-6, with D possibly TRBD1 on 5 matching bases. This clonotype was sampled from an adult woman who had mild COVID-19 (a few samples of this study predate the infection). Cell type and time point are not known. This CDR3 reads CAISAGTTTYNSPLHF. CDR3 nucleotide sequence: TGTGCCATCAGTGCCGGGACGACTACCTATAATTCACCCCTCCACTTT.